This T cell receptor beta chain was sequenced during a study of blood T cell repertoires in COVID-19. Looked up from germline, CDR1 is LGHNA and CDR2 is YNFKEQ. Trimming stripped 1 base from V and 4 bases from J, with 22 bases between. CDR3 length: 18 residues. The method was immunoSEQ multiplex PCR; TCRdb's version includes in-frame clones alone and lacks a portion of them. This table has 30,000 to 40,000 clones, more than 70% appearing once. The material sequenced was peripheral blood. The sequence derives from a human donor with active COVID-19. The donor label of this sample is uncertain. This chain connects TRBV4-2 to TRBJ1-1; D is undetermined. CDR3 sequence: CASSQGRLGYVFFTEAFF. DNA for the CDR3: TGTGCCAGCAGCCAAGGCCGACTAGGGTATGTCTTTTTCACTGAAGCTTTCTTT.